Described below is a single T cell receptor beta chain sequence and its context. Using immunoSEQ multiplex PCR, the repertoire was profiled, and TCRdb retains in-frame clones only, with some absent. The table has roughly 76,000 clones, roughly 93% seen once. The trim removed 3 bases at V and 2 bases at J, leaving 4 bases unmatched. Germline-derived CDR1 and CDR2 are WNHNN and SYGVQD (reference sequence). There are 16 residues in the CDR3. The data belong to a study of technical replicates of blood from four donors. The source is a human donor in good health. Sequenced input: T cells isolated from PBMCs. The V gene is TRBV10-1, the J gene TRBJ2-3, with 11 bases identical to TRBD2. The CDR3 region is CASSDPLAGDTDTQYF. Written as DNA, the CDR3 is TGCGCCAGCAGTGACCCACTAGCGGGAGACACAGATACGCAGTATTTT.